The rows below give T cell receptor beta chains drawn from one sample of a study of blood T cell repertoires in COVID-19. Repertoires were generated with immunoSEQ multiplex PCR, while TCRdb's copy carries only in-frame clones and drops some. The repertoire holds approximately 150,000 clones, with about 86% as singletons. The sequencing input was peripheral blood. These receptors were obtained from a woman aged 55-69 years with acute or convalescent COVID-19. CDR3s include the opening cysteine and the closing phenylalanine or tryptophan. The size of a clone is reported for some rows only, either as once, few or many, or as a class for expanded clones.

TRBV18	-	CASSRGWGGNQPQHF
TRBV5-1	-	CASSRVGLNTGELFF
TRBV11-3	-	CASSLGAGGNYNSPLHF
TRBV18	few	CASSRGQGNTGELFF
TRBV9	-	CASSVATSGGRGTDTQYF
TRBV6-5	-	CASSTTTYYEQYF
TRBV6-2/TRBV6-3	-	CASSYAGQGYNEQFF
TRBV20-1	-	CSARDRDTYNEQFF
TRBV6-4	-	CASSEGRGTEAFF
TRBV7-6	-	CASSPGSGGGPDTQYF
TRBV20-1	once	CSASGVSRGQPQHF
TRBV2	-	CASSKRGRLDTQYF
TRBV4-3	-	CASSQVRTGGQPQHF
TRBV2	-	CASSLDRGDQPQHF